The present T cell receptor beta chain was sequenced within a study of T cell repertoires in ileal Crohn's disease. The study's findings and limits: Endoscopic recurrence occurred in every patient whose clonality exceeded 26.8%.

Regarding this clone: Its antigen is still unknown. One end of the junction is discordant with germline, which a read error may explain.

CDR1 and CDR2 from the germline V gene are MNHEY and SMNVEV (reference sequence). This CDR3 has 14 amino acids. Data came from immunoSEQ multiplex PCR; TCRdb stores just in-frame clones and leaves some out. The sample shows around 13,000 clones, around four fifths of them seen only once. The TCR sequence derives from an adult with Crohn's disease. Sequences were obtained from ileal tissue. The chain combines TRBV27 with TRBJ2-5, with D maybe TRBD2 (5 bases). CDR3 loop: CVSGSVNIQETQYF. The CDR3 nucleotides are TGTGTCAGCGGTAGTGTCAATATCCAAGAGACCCAGTACTTC.